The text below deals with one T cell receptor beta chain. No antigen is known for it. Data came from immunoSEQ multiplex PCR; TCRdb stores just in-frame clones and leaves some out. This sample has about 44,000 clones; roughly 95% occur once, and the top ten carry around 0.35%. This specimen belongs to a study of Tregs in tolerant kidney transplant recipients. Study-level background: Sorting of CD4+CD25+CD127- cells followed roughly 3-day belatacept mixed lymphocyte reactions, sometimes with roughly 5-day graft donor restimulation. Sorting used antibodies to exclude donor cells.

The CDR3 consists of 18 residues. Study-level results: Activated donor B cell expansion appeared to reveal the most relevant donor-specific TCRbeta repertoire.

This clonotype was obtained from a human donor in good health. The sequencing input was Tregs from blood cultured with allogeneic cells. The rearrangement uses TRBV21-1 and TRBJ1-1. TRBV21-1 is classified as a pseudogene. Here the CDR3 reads CASSKSRWVRGKNTEAFF. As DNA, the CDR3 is TGTGCCAGCAGCAAAAGTAGGTGGGTCCGTGGGAAGAACACTGAAGCTTTCTTT.